This T cell receptor (beta chain) was sequenced for a study of blood T cell repertoires in COVID-19. The V segment lost 2 bases and the J segment 1 base; nucleotides outside the gene matches: 3. Germline V gene lookup returns CDR1 GTSNPN and CDR2 SVGIG (reference sequence). The CDR3 spans 15 residues. Individuals drawn from 24 US areas were about 18 to 100 years old. Points on this clone: The same CDR3 also results from other DNA sequences found in this sample.

The method was immunoSEQ multiplex PCR; TCRdb's version includes in-frame clones alone and lacks a portion of them. The data contain some 330,000 clones, roughly 80% of them singletons. This TCR was sampled from a woman between 50 and 59 years old who had recovered from COVID-19. The chain uses TRBV30 and TRBJ2-1, with 9 bases fitting TRBD2. Sequences were obtained from PBMCs or T cells enriched from blood (not recorded which). This CDR3 reads CAWSLTSGSYNEQFF. CDR3 DNA: TGTGCCTGGAGTCTGACTAGCGGATCCTACAATGAGCAGTTCTTC. Complete variable domain (other parts from reference TRBV30 and TRBJ2-1): SQTIHQWPATLVQPVGSPLSLECTVEGTSNPNLYWYRQAAGRGLQLLFYSVGIGQISSEVPQNLSASRPQDRQFILSSKKLLLSDSGFYLCAWSLTSGSYNEQFFGPGTRLTVL.